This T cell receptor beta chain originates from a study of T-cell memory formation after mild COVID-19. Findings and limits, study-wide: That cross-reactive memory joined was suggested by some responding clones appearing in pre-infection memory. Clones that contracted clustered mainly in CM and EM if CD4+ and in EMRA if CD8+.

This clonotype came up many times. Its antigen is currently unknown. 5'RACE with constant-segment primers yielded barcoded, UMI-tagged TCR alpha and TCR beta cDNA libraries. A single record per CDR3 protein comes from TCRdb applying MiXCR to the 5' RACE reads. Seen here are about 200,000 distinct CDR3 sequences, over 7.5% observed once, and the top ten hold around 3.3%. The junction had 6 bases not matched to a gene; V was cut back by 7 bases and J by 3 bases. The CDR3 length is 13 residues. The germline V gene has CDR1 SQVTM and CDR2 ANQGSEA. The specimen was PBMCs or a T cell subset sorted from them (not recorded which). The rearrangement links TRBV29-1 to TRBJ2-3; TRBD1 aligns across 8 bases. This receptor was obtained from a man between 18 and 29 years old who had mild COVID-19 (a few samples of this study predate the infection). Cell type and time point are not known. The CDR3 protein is CSADRGITDTQYF. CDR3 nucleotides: TGCAGCGCCGACAGGGGCATAACAGATACGCAGTATTTT.